The clone carrying this T cell receptor beta chain has at least ten counts. The time point: newly diagnosed GD, antithyroid drugs for less than 3 months. Scientists built the TCR library using RNA that was extracted from PBMCs. This sample is part of a study of regulatory T cells in long-lasting Graves disease. Relying on iRepertoire HTBI primers and Arm-PCR of CDR3 regions, the team built TCR beta libraries. MiXCR, applied by TCRdb to the multiplex PCR reads, yields one record per CDR3 protein. Here the sample spans about 240,000 distinct CDR3 sequences, 20% to 25% being singletons. V was clipped by 3 bases and J by 8 bases, with 14 bases between them. Germline V CDR1 and CDR2: SGHRS, YFSETQ. This CDR3 has 13 residues.

Specimen: peripheral blood mononuclear cells (PBMCs), collected at new diagnosis, from a patient treated with antithyroid drugs. The chain carries TRBV5-1 and TRBJ1-2, with D perhaps matching TRBD1 (6 bases). This TCR was recovered from a female donor with Graves disease. The CDR3 DNA sequence: TGCGCCAGCAGCTCGGAGGACAGAAGGGGCTACACCTTC. It specifies CASSSEDRRGYTF.